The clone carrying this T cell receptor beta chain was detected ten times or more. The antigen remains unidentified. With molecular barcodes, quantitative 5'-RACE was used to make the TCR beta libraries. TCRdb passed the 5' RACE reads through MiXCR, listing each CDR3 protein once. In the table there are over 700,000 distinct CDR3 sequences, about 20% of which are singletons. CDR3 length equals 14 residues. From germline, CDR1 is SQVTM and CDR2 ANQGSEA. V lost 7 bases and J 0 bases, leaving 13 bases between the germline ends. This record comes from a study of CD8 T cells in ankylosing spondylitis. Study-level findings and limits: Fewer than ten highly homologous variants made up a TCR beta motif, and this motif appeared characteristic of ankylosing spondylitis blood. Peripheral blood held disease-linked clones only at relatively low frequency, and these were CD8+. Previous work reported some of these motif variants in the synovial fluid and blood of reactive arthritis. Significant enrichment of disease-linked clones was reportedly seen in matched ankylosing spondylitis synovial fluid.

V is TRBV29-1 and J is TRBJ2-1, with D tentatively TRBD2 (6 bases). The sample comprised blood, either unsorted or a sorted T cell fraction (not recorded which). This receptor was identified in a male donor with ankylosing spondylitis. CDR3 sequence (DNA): TGCAGCGGGGGGGACCACAGCTCCTACAATGAGCAGTTCTTC. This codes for CSGGDHSSYNEQFF.